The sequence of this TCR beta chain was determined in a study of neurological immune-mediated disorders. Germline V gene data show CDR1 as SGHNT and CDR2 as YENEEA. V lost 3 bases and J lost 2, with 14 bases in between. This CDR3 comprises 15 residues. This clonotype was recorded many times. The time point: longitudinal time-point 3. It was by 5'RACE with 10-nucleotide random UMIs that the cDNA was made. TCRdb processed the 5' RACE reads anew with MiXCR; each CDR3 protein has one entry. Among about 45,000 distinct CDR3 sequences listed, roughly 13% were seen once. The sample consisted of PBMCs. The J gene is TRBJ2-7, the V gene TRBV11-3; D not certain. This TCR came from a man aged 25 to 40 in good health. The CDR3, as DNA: TGTGCCAGCAGCTTTATGAAACAATCAGCCTACGAGCAGTACTTC. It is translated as CASSFMKQSAYEQYF.